This TCR beta chain was recorded in a study of T cells after yellow fever vaccination. As for the study in general: Preparation of fractions with low cell numbers was performed using SMART-Seq v4 Ultra Low Input.

On this clonotype: Antigen unknown.

TCRdb processed the 5' RACE reads anew with MiXCR; each CDR3 protein has one entry. The data contain 600,000 to 750,000 distinct CDR3 sequences, over 9% of them singletons. The V and J ends lost 5 bases and 4 bases, in that order; junction bases with no gene match: 10. Germline V lookup: CDR1 MNHEY, CDR2 SMNVEV (reference sequence). This CDR3 spans 15 amino acids. General study findings and limits: Booster sampling recovered most clones from primary vaccination (nearly 98% CD4, 88% CD8).

The chain employs TRBV27 and TRBJ1-1, with 7 bases fitting TRBD1. The input for sequencing was PBMCs, taken on the day of the yellow fever booster vaccination. The receptor was isolated from a man younger than 40 who received the YFV17D yellow fever vaccine. The CDR3 here is CASSLFNRGGTEAFF. The DNA for the CDR3 is TGTGCCAGCAGTCTATTCAACAGGGGTGGCACTGAAGCTTTCTTT.